The next 14 T cell receptor beta chains were all read from a single sample in a study of metastatic and nonmetastatic thyroid tumors. Thyroid surgery was performed in patients who had received no treatment beforehand. TCRdb reanalyzed the PCR reads with MiXCR. The sample contains about 31,000 clones, more than 15% of which appear only once. The material sequenced was blood. Receptors originate from a female donor with papillary thyroid cancer or a benign thyroid nodule (not recorded which). Some clones in this sample may be carry-over from other donors' samples.

This clone was detected a few times. This sequence joins TRBV6-1 and TRBJ1-1; D uncertain. The CDR3 covers 13 residues. From germline, CDR1 is MNHNS and CDR2 SASEGT. V was trimmed by 2 bases and J by 3 bases, leaving 7 bases between them. CDR3 residues: CASSESRDTEAFF. The DNA of the CDR3 is TGTGCCAGCAGTGAATCTAGGGACACTGAAGCTTTCTTT.

This clone was recorded at least ten times. V is TRBV20-1 and J is TRBJ1-6; the D gene is possibly TRBD1 (6 bases). Trimming removed 7 bases from V and 7 bases from J, with 17 bases in between. This CDR3 spans 14 amino acids. CDR1 and CDR2 (germline): DFQATT, SNEGSKA (reference sequence). CDR3 amino acids: CSVRRGQGNSPLHF. The DNA of the CDR3 is TGCAGTGTCAGAAGAGGGCAGGGGAATTCACCCCTCCACTTT.

The J gene is TRBJ1-6, the V gene TRBV5-1; D uncertain. V shed 7 bases and J shed 6 bases, with 20 bases lying between them. Germline V lookup: CDR1 SGHRS, CDR2 YFSETQ. The length of the CDR3 is 16 residues. CDR3 residues: CASPPPDLYGNSPLHF. CDR3 DNA sequence: TGCGCCAGCCCACCTCCCGACCTCTACGGTAATTCACCCCTCCACTTT.

This clone has at least ten counts. V and J are TRBV7-8 and TRBJ1-4; D is uncertain. CDR1 is SGHVS, CDR2 FQNEAQ, per germline. V was shortened by 3 bases and J by 5 bases, with 10 bases between the two germline ends. CDR3 length: 14 residues. The CDR3 DNA follows: TGTGCCAGCAGCTTCGGGCAGCTGAATGAAAAACTGTTTTTT. As protein: CASSFGQLNEKLFF.

In its sample, this clone was seen a few times. The V and J genes are TRBV19 and TRBJ2-3, with TRBD2 as a possible D gene (6 bases). V lost 3 bases and J 1 base, leaving 11 bases between the germline ends. CDR3 length: 15 residues. CDR1 is LNHDA and CDR2 is SQIVND in the germline V gene (reference sequence). Written as DNA, the CDR3 is TGTGCCAGTAGTATTCTAGCGTTGGGCACAGATACGCAGTATTTT. Translation: CASSILALGTDTQYF.

This clone was found many times. V is TRBV19 and J is TRBJ2-6, with D perhaps being TRBD1 or TRBD2 (6 bases each). The length of the CDR3 is 15 residues. Trimming pared 9 bases from V and 0 bases from J, leaving 12 bases between. Germline V lookup: CDR1 LNHDA, CDR2 SQIVND (reference sequence). The CDR3 spells CASQGGNSGANVLTF. CDR3 DNA: TGTGCCAGCCAAGGGGGGAACTCTGGGGCCAACGTCCTGACTTTC.

This clone has a count of ten or more. The V and J genes are TRBV5-1 and TRBJ1-3; no clear D. Germline V gene sequence: CDR1 SGHRS, CDR2 YFSETQ. V dropped 1 base and J dropped 0 bases, with 5 bases sitting between them. This CDR3 spans 14 amino acids. CDR3 DNA: TGCGCCAGCAGCTTGCTAAGCTCTGGAAACACCATATATTTT. Protein product: CASSLLSSGNTIYF.

This clone has ten or more counts. The chain recombines TRBV18 with TRBJ2-1; D gene uncertain. V lost 5 bases and J lost 7, with 6 bases in between. CDR3 size: 11 residues. CDR1 KGHSH and CDR2 LQKENI come from the germline V gene. This chain's CDR3 is CASSAQNEQFF. The CDR3 region has the DNA TGTGCCAGCTCAGCTCAAAATGAGCAGTTCTTC.

Ten or more counts support this clone. This sequence joins TRBV28 and TRBJ1-1, with 10 bases fitting TRBD1. The CDR3 spans 18 residues. J was trimmed by 10 bases and V by 6 bases; bases with no gene match: 23. Germline assignment: CDR1 MDHEN and CDR2 SYDVKM. CDR3 amino acids: CASSHPPGQGPVPSLAFF. For the CDR3, the DNA is TGTGCCAGCAGCCATCCCCCGGGACAGGGGCCCGTTCCCTCCCTAGCTTTCTTT.

In its sample, this clone was seen a few times. The V gene is TRBV12-3 or TRBV12-4, the J gene TRBJ2-1; D call uncertain. V was shortened by 5 bases and J by 0 bases, with 5 bases between the two germline ends. The CDR3 spans 13 residues. CDR3 coding DNA: TGTGCCAGCAGTCCAAACTCCTACAATGAGCAGTTCTTC. This gives the protein CASSPNSYNEQFF.

This chain joins TRBV27 and TRBJ1-2; no reliable D call. The CDR3 covers 14 residues. The germline V gene encodes CDR1 MNHEY and CDR2 SMNVEV (reference sequence). Deletions cut 2 bases from V and 2 bases from J, with 9 bases between. The CDR3 coding sequence is TGTGCCAGCAGTTTACGATCCTTGAACTATGGCTACACCTTC. Its protein is CASSLRSLNYGYTF.

Notes on this clone: A single base separates this from a much larger clone, so it may be a read error. This CDR3 fails to terminate in the conserved phenylalanine or tryptophan, so it likely reflects a read error. The gene calls are TRBV15 and TRBJ1-1; D is uncertain. Trimming took off 0 bases at V and 0 bases at J, with 11 bases between the two ends. The CDR3 loop spans 16 amino acids. CDR1 and CDR2 from the germline V gene are LNHNV and YYDKDF (reference sequence). Here the CDR3 reads CATSRDAVMVNTEAFL. CDR3 nucleotide sequence: TGTGCCACCAGCAGAGATGCGGTGATGGTGAACACTGAAGCTTTCCTT.

At least ten counts were recorded for this clone. The chain links TRBV5-6 to TRBJ1-2, with a tentative D call TRBD1 (5 bases). Germline loops: CDR1 SGHDT, CDR2 YYEEEE. CDR3 length: 15 amino acids. The V end was cut by 4 bases, the J end by 8 bases, with 21 bases between. CDR3 sequence: CASSLGVRGTGGYTF. The DNA for the CDR3 is TGTGCCAGCAGCCTGGGGGTAAGGGGCACGGGAGGCTACACCTTC.

This clone was found many times. The V gene is TRBV6-2 or TRBV6-3, the J gene TRBJ1-5; D not resolved. The CDR3 consists of 14 residues. From germline, CDR1 is MNHEY and CDR2 SVGEGT. V was shortened by 0 bases and J by 2 bases, with 5 bases between the two germline ends. The CDR3 DNA reads TGTGCCAGCAGTTACTCTTTTCGCAATCAGCCCCAGCATTTT. Protein sequence: CASSYSFRNQPQHF.